This T cell receptor (beta chain) was captured by sequencing in a study of T cell responses to AZD1222 COVID-19 vaccine. General study findings and limits: The number of AZD1222 recipients seropositive at baseline was only five to seven.

Profiling relied on immunoSEQ multiplex PCR, and the TCRdb table lists in-frame clones only, not all of them. The top ten clones hold around 3.3% of a sample with over 120,000 clones, about 92% of them seen once. The CDR3 has 14 residues. The germline CDR1 and CDR2 sequences are KGHSH and LQKENI. Trimming pared 0 bases from V and 2 bases from J, leaving 6 bases between. This clone was found once. No antigen is known for it. Investigators merged groups given second doses at roughly 4 or roughly 12 weeks. The sample here was peripheral blood, taken 28 days after the second AZD1222 dose. This sequence joins TRBV18 and TRBJ2-3; D is uncertain. This clonotype was obtained from an adult who received the AZD1222 COVID-19 vaccine. CDR3 nucleotide sequence: TGTGCCAGCTCACCACCCACCCCCACAGATACGCAGTATTTT. The encoded protein is CASSPPTPTDTQYF.